The entry below gives a single T cell receptor beta chain sequence along with its context. The data were obtained in a study of blood T cell repertoires in COVID-19. Study-wide background: T cells, B-cell-depleted T cells, or PBMCs provided the cDNA or gDNA that served as material.

The method was immunoSEQ multiplex PCR; TCRdb's version includes in-frame clones alone and lacks a portion of them. The table lists 150,000 to 200,000 clones, roughly 85% of them singletons. Material for sequencing was peripheral blood. The TCR sequence derives from a human donor in a cohort sampled during active COVID-19.

The CDR3 nucleotides are TGTGCCAGCAGTTTCTCGACGGGGAGTGGGACTGAAGCTTTCTTT. This gives the protein CASSFSTGSGTEAFF. The chain joins TRBV28 to TRBJ1-1, with D unclear. Germline V lookup: CDR1 MDHEN, CDR2 SYDVKM. CDR3 length: 15 amino acids. V was trimmed by 3 bases and J by 5 bases, leaving 16 bases between them.